These 27 T cell receptor beta chains were all obtained from the same sample, sequenced in a study of T-cell memory formation after mild COVID-19. TCRdb analysed the 5' RACE reads with MiXCR anew, one entry per CDR3 protein. The table records more than 150,000 distinct CDR3 sequences, about 18% of them present only once. Sequenced sample: PBMCs or a T cell subset sorted from them (not recorded which). Source of these receptors: a man aged 18 to 29 who had mild COVID-19 (a few samples of this study predate the infection). Cell type and time point are not known.

The V call is TRBV20-1, the J call TRBJ2-7; D is unclear. Trimming stripped 3 bases from V and 0 bases from J, with 12 bases between. This CDR3 contains 14 residues. Germline V CDR1 and CDR2: DFQATT, SNEGSKA (reference sequence). The CDR3 reads CSARNVLSSYEQYV. The DNA for the CDR3 is TGCAGTGCTAGGAACGTCCTGAGCTCCTACGAGCAGTACGTC.

V is TRBV25-1 and J is TRBJ2-2, with unresolved D. Germline assignment: CDR1 MGHDK and CDR2 SYGVNS. V was shortened by 1 base and J by 8 bases, with 5 bases between the two germline ends. This CDR3 spans 12 amino acids. CDR3 sequence (DNA): TGTGCCAGCAGTGAATGGGCTGGGGAGCTGTTTTTT. Translated, it gives CASSEWAGELFF.

DNA of the CDR3: TGTGCCAGCTCACCACTTGGCAGTTCCACTGAAGCTTTCTTT. It is translated as CASSPLGSSTEAFF. The chain recombines TRBV18 with TRBJ1-1; the D is unclear. The CDR3 sequence is 14 residues long. The V end lost 1 base, the J end lost 4 bases, and 10 bases lay between the germline ends. Germline CDR1 is KGHSH and CDR2 is LQKENI. The variable domain in full, completed from reference TRBV18 and TRBJ1-1, reads NAGVMQNPRHLVRRRGQEARLRCSPMKGHSHVYWYRQLPEEGLKFMVYLQKENIIDESGMPKERFSAEFPKEGPSILRIQQVVRGDSAAYFCASSPLGSSTEAFFGQGTRLTVV.

This clonotype was found many times. This chain joins TRBV12-3 or TRBV12-4 and TRBJ1-1; D unresolved. The V and J ends lost 8 bases and 0 bases respectively, with 10 bases between them. The CDR3 extends over 13 amino acids. CDR3 amino acids: CASQGRLNTEAFF. The DNA of the CDR3 is TGTGCCAGCCAAGGACGCCTGAACACTGAAGCTTTCTTT.

The sample holds a few counts of this clonotype. This sequence joins TRBV5-1 and TRBJ1-2, with 8 positions matching TRBD1. Germline lookup yields CDR1 SGHRS and CDR2 YFSETQ. The CDR3 length is 15 residues. The V and J ends lost 4 bases and 6 bases, in that order; junction bases with no gene match: 11. DNA of the CDR3: TGCGCCAGCAGCCCTTCGGACAGGGAGCCCCATGGCTACACCTTC. Its protein is CASSPSDREPHGYTF.

This rearrangement joins TRBV12-3 or TRBV12-4 to TRBJ2-7; D unresolved. The CDR3 runs to 11 residues. With 4 bases removed from V and 3 bases from J, the gap between germline ends came to 4 bases. The CDR3 DNA reads TGTGCCAGCAGTTACCGCTACGAGCAGTACTTC. It codes for CASSYRYEQYF.

The rearrangement uses TRBV28 and TRBJ1-5; D uncertain. The CDR3 has 12 amino acids. CDR1 and CDR2 (germline): MDHEN, SYDVKM. Trimming shortened V by 3 bases and J by 6 bases, and 6 bases separated the two germline ends. The CDR3 loop reads CASSLPFQPQHF. The CDR3 DNA sequence: TGTGCCAGCAGTTTGCCTTTTCAGCCCCAGCATTTT.

CDR3 sequence (DNA): TGCGCCAGCAGCTTATTCGGGGGGCCAGAAGAGACCCAGTACTTC. Its protein is CASSLFGGPEETQYF. This chain uses TRBV5-1 with TRBJ2-5; TRBD2 is a possible D gene (7 bases). There are 15 residues in the CDR3. V gave up 2 bases and J gave up 3 bases, with 14 bases separating them. Germline V gene data show CDR1 as SGHRS and CDR2 as YFSETQ.

The chain recombines TRBV6-5 with TRBJ2-4, with D perhaps matching TRBD1 (6 bases). The CDR3 totals 11 residues. V dropped 4 bases and J dropped 11 bases, with 9 bases sitting between them. The V gene's germline CDR1 is MNHEY and CDR2 SVGAGI. The CDR3 region is CASSLSGVQYF. CDR3 nucleotides: TGTGCCAGCAGTTTATCAGGGGTTCAGTACTTC.

The J gene is TRBJ2-4, the V gene TRBV5-1, with D possibly being TRBD1 or TRBD2 (6 bases each). V was shortened by 4 bases and J by 8 bases, with 10 bases between the two germline ends. The CDR3 runs 12 residues. Per the germline V gene, CDR1 is SGHRS and CDR2 is YFSETQ. The CDR3 nucleotides are TGCGCCAGCAGCCCGGAGGGGGACATTCAGTACTTC. Its translation: CASSPEGDIQYF.

V gene TRBV11-2 combines with J gene TRBJ2-1; D uncertain. This CDR3 region has 12 residues. Trimming shortened V by 6 bases and J by 4 bases, and 7 bases separated the two germline ends. CDR1 is SGHAT and CDR2 is FQNNGV in the germline V gene. The chain's CDR3 is CASSNTYNEQFF. CDR3 in DNA: TGTGCCAGCAGTAACACTTACAATGAGCAGTTCTTC.

This clonotype has ten or more counts. The chain couples TRBV10-3 to TRBJ1-2; D is unresolved. Germline V gene data show CDR1 as ENHRY and CDR2 as SYGVKD. The CDR3 is 15 residues long. V dropped 2 bases and J dropped 6 bases, with 16 bases sitting between them. The CDR3 here is CAISEPAGVSDGYTF. For the CDR3, the DNA is TGTGCCATCAGTGAGCCGGCCGGGGTGTCGGATGGCTACACCTTC.

This chain connects TRBV5-1 to TRBJ2-2; possibly TRBD2 for D (6 bases). Germline CDR1 reads SGHRS; CDR2 reads YFSETQ. V was pared by 5 bases and J by 4 bases, with 15 bases between. The CDR3 extends over 15 amino acids. The CDR3 coding sequence is TGCGCCAGCAGTTCGACGACTAGTGGCACCGGGGAGCTGTTTTTT. Amino acid sequence: CASSSTTSGTGELFF.

The V and J genes are TRBV7-2 and TRBJ2-5; 8 bases are a match to TRBD2. CDR1 SGHTA and CDR2 FQGNSA come from the germline V gene. The V and J ends lost 6 bases and 5 bases, in that order; junction bases with no gene match: 8. The CDR3 runs to 14 residues. CDR3 sequence reads: CASSSRGGPETQYF. The CDR3 region has the DNA TGTGCCAGCAGTTCTCGGGGGGGCCCGGAGACCCAGTACTTC. Full variable domain (rest looked up from reference TRBV7-2 and TRBJ2-5): GAGVSQSPSNKVTEKGKDVELRCDPISGHTALYWYRQSLGQGLEFLIYFQGNSAPDKSGLPSDRFSAERTGGSVSTLTIQRTQQEDSAVYLCASSSRGGPETQYFGPGTRLLVL.

To note about this clonotype: At one end the junction does not follow the germline gene, possibly because of a read error. The chain has TRBV7-7 and TRBJ2-1; 8 nucleotides match TRBD2. The CDR3 totals 16 residues. In germline, CDR1 is SSHAT, CDR2 FNYEAQ (reference sequence). The CDR3 protein is CASSFRRGGVSNEQFF. DNA of the CDR3: TGTGCTAGCAGCTTTCGCCGGGGGGGCGTTTCGAATGAGCAGTTCTTC.

This chain joins TRBV5-1 and TRBJ2-7; TRBD1 aligns across 9 bases. The CDR3 totals 14 residues. Per the germline V gene, CDR1 is SGHRS and CDR2 is YFSETQ. V lost 4 bases to trimming and J lost 5 bases; unmatched junction nucleotides: 7. The CDR3 protein is CASSEGQGIHEQYV. The CDR3 nucleotides read TGCGCCAGCAGCGAAGGACAGGGGATACACGAGCAGTACGTC.

This clonotype was observed many times. This chain connects TRBV7-3 to TRBJ2-1; 11 nucleotides match TRBD2. With 4 bases clipped from V and 9 bases from J, the junction kept 8 bases outside the gene matches. The germline gives CDR1 SGHTA, CDR2 FQGTGA. This CDR3 is built from 15 residues. The CDR3: CASSSLAGGPAEQFF. Written as DNA, the CDR3 is TGTGCCAGCAGCTCTTTAGCGGGGGGGCCCGCTGAGCAGTTCTTC.

This clonotype has just a few counts. The gene calls are TRBV5-1 and TRBJ2-1; tentatively, D is TRBD1 or TRBD2 (6 bases each). The CDR3 sequence is 15 residues long. V lost 0 bases and J lost 8, with 15 bases in between. CDR1 and CDR2 from the germline V gene are SGHRS and YFSETQ. The CDR3 loop is CASSLAGALNHEQFF. As DNA, the CDR3 is TGCGCCAGCAGCTTGGCGGGGGCGCTTAACCATGAGCAGTTCTTC.

The chain employs TRBV7-2 and TRBJ2-3, with D hard to call. From germline, CDR1 is SGHTA and CDR2 FQGNSA. Trimming left V 5 bases short and J 4 bases short, with 10 bases between. This CDR3 comprises 13 residues. The CDR3, as DNA: TGTGCCAGCAGCACAACGGGCCCAGATACGCAGTATTTT. Amino acids: CASSTTGPDTQYF.

V and J are TRBV20-1 and TRBJ2-2; D is perhaps TRBD2 (5 bases). The germline V gene encodes CDR1 DFQATT and CDR2 SNEGSKA (reference sequence). V was cut by 4 bases and J by 1 base, with 10 bases left in between. The CDR3 has 14 amino acids. The CDR3 region has the DNA TGCAGTGCTAAAGGGAGCTTGAACACCGGGGAGCTGTTTTTT. Its protein product is CSAKGSLNTGELFF.

This clonotype was counted at least ten times. CDR3 region: CASSTGQNQPQHF. CDR3 DNA: TGTGCCAGCAGTACAGGACAGAATCAGCCCCAGCATTTT. The gene calls are TRBV12-3 or TRBV12-4 and TRBJ1-5, with TRBD1 as a possible D gene (6 bases). The V and J ends lost 5 bases and 4 bases respectively, with 9 bases between them. This CDR3 has 13 amino acids.

The chain is built from TRBV7-6 and TRBJ2-5; 11 bases match TRBD2. Trimming at V came to 7 bases and at J to 4 bases, leaving 11 bases not matched to a gene. CDR3 length equals 16 residues. Germline values: CDR1 SGHVS, CDR2 FNYEAQ. The chain's CDR3 is CASIRPTSGASETQYF. CDR3 nucleotides: TGTGCCAGCATCCGACCGACTAGCGGGGCTTCAGAGACCCAGTACTTC.

This clonotype has just a few counts. This sequence joins TRBV7-2 and TRBJ2-4, with D uncertain. This CDR3 has 14 amino acids. Trimming removed 1 base from V and 1 base from J, with 5 bases in between. Germline CDR1 SGHTA, CDR2 FQGNSA. The CDR3 is CASSLGRAKNIQYF. The CDR3 DNA is TGTGCCAGCAGCTTAGGACGGGCCAAAAACATTCAGTACTTC.

This clonotype was observed once. The genes are TRBV20-1 and TRBJ1-4; TRBD1 is a possible D gene (5 bases). The CDR3 runs 14 residues. Germline V lookup: CDR1 DFQATT, CDR2 SNEGSKA (reference sequence). Trimming cost V 2 bases and J 8 bases, with 15 bases left between them. Written as DNA, the CDR3 is TGCAGTGCTAGACGCGCAGGGCGGAAGGAAAAACTGTTTTTT. Translated: CSARRAGRKEKLFF.

The chain links TRBV5-1 to TRBJ2-7; D uncertain. This CDR3 has 14 residues. CDR1 is SGHRS, CDR2 YFSETQ, per germline. Trimming cost V 4 bases and J 7 bases, with 18 bases left between them. The CDR3 loop reads CASSLDESIGEQYF. The CDR3 nucleotides are TGCGCCAGCAGCCTGGACGAGTCGATCGGGGAGCAGTACTTC.

This clonotype showed up just a few times. The V gene is TRBV5-1, the J gene TRBJ2-3; the match to TRBD2 covers 10 bases. The V gene end was trimmed by 2 bases and the J gene end by 4 bases; junction bases not matched to a gene: 7. The CDR3 totals 16 residues. CDR1 and CDR2 from the germline V gene are SGHRS and YFSETQ. The CDR3 region is CASSFRAGGPADTQYF. CDR3 DNA: TGCGCCAGCAGCTTTAGAGCGGGGGGGCCGGCAGATACGCAGTATTTT.

CDR3 in amino acids: CASSDTSGNTIYF. DNA for the CDR3: TGCGCCAGCAGTGATACCTCTGGAAACACCATATATTTT. V gene TRBV5-1 combines with J gene TRBJ1-3; D not resolved. V lost 5 bases to trimming and J lost 0 bases, with 6 bases between them. The CDR3 spans 13 residues. Germline CDR1 and CDR2: SGHRS and YFSETQ.